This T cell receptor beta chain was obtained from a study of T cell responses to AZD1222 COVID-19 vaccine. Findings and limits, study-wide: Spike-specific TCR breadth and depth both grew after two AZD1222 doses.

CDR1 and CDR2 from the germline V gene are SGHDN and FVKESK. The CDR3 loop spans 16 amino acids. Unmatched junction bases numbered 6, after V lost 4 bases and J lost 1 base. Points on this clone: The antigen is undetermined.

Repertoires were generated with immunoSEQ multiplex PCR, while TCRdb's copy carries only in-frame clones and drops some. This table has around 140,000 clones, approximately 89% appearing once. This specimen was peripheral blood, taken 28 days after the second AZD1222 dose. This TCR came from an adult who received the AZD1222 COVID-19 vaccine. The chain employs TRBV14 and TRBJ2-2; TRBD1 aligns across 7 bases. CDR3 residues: CASSPQRGRNTGELFF. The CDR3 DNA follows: TGTGCCAGCAGCCCCCAAAGGGGGCGGAACACCGGGGAGCTGTTTTTT. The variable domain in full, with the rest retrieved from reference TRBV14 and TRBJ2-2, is EAGVTQFPSHSVIEKGQTVTLRCDPISGHDNLYWYRRVMGKEIKFLLHFVKESKQDESGMPNNRFLAERTGGTYSTLKVQPAELEDSGVYFCASSPQRGRNTGELFFGEGSRLTVL.